What follows describes a single T cell receptor beta chain. The record originates from a study of blood T cell repertoires in COVID-19. Study-level background: Whether acute or convalescent, the COVID-19 samples came from the United States, Italy and Spain. T cells, B-cell-depleted T cells, or PBMCs provided the cDNA or gDNA that served as material.

Original methodology: Amplifying reference gene primers gave estimates of nucleated cell counts. Clones were read by immunoSEQ multiplex PCR, and TCRdb kept only the in-frame ones, dropping some. Clone size and V and J calls were adopted from that table, with D and trimming inferred from the DNA. The table records 160,000 or so clones, around 74% of them present only once. Seattle patients were enrolled while actively infected and followed longitudinally. Germline V gene lookup returns CDR1 LGHNA and CDR2 YNFKEQ. The V gene lost 0 bases and the J gene lost 7 bases, with 9 bases spanning the gap. The CDR3 contains 14 residues.

The chain is built from TRBV4-2 and TRBJ1-4, with no clear D. Sequencing used peripheral blood. The clonotype comes from a woman aged 55-70 years with COVID-19, enrolled during active disease. The CDR3 DNA sequence: TGTGCCAGCAGCCAAGACAGAGGAGGTGAAAAACTGTTTTTT. This gives the protein CASSQDRGGEKLFF.